The 13 T cell receptor beta chains given below trace back to one sample, sequenced in a study of T cell responses to AZD1222 COVID-19 vaccine. The repertoire was sequenced with immunoSEQ multiplex PCR; TCRdb's copy has only in-frame clones and lacks some. The sample yields about 140,000 clones, roughly nine tenths seen once. The source was peripheral blood, collected on day 0 of AZD1222 vaccination. All receptors come from an adult in good health.

The chain has TRBV2 and TRBJ1-2; no reliable D call. The CDR3 is made up of 13 amino acids. The V and J ends lost 6 bases and 8 bases respectively, with 16 bases between them. The V gene's germline CDR1 is SNHLY and CDR2 FYNNEI. The CDR3 DNA reads TGTGCCAGCAGAGTGGACGGACCTTTCGGCTACACCTTC. It codes for CASRVDGPFGYTF.

The chain combines TRBV5-1 with TRBJ1-6; D not resolved. The CDR3 runs to 14 residues. Germline V CDR1 and CDR2: SGHRS, YFSETQ. The V end was cut by 4 bases, the J end by 7 bases, with 12 bases between. The CDR3, as DNA: TGCGCCAGCAGCCTTCGGCAGTTCAATTCACCCCTCCACTTT. Amino acids: CASSLRQFNSPLHF.

This clone has just one count. The chain is built from TRBV5-4 and TRBJ2-1, with 10 bases matching TRBD2. The germline CDR1 and CDR2 sequences are SGHNT and YYREEE (reference sequence). The J segment lost 9 bases and the V segment lost 5 bases, leaving 17 bases of the junction unmatched. CDR3 length: 17 residues. The CDR3 DNA follows: TGTGCCAGCAGTCCCTCGCGGCCTAGCGGGAGTATTCGTGAGCAGTTCTTC. This codes for CASSPSRPSGSIREQFF.

The sample holds one count of this clone. This sequence joins TRBV6-5 and TRBJ1-2; tentatively, D is TRBD1 (6 bases). The CDR3 length is 16 residues. Germline V gene lookup returns CDR1 MNHEY and CDR2 SVGAGI. Trimming shortened V by 0 bases and J by 7 bases, and 18 bases separated the two germline ends. Written as DNA, the CDR3 is TGTGCCAGCAGTTACTCCGGGGGCAGGGAGCGGGCTGGCTACACCTTC. It encodes CASSYSGGRERAGYTF.

The chain is built from TRBV6-5 and TRBJ1-5, with D tentatively TRBD1 (6 bases). The CDR3 has 13 residues. V was clipped by 6 bases and J by 6 bases, with 12 bases between them. Germline V gene lookup returns CDR1 MNHEY and CDR2 SVGAGI. CDR3 bases: TGTGCCAGCAGGACAGGTATAAGTCAGCCCCAGCATTTT. Translating gives CASRTGISQPQHF.

The chain is built from TRBV5-5 and TRBJ1-2; D remains ambiguous. Germline CDR1 is SGHKS and CDR2 is YYEKEE (reference sequence). V was trimmed by 2 bases and J by 8 bases, leaving 7 bases between them. The CDR3 consists of 11 residues. The CDR3 sequence: CASSLGLGYTF. As DNA, the CDR3 is TGTGCCAGCAGCTTAGGCTTAGGCTACACCTTC. Supplemented by reference TRBV5-5 and TRBJ1-2, the full variable domain reads DAGVTQSPTHLIKTRGQQVTLRCSPISGHKSVSWYQQVLGQGPQFIFQYYEKEERGRGNFPDRFSARQFPNYSSELNVNALLLGDSALYLCASSLGLGYTFGSGTRLTVV.

This chain joins TRBV2 and TRBJ1-1, with 9 positions matching TRBD1. Germline lookup yields CDR1 SNHLY and CDR2 FYNNEI. CDR3 size: 16 residues. J gave up 3 bases and V 3 bases, and 8 bases lay outside the gene matches. CDR3 protein: CASSDPPRQGDTEAFF. As DNA, the CDR3 is TGTGCCAGCAGTGACCCGCCACGACAGGGGGACACTGAAGCTTTCTTT.

This chain links TRBV28 with TRBJ2-7, with TRBD1 identical over 8 bases. The length of the CDR3 is 15 residues. CDR1 is MDHEN and CDR2 is SYDVKM in the germline V gene. V lost 5 bases to trimming and J lost 0 bases; unmatched junction nucleotides: 6. The CDR3 DNA is TGTGCCAGCAGTCCCGACAGGGGCTTCTCCTACGAGCAGTACTTC. Protein product: CASSPDRGFSYEQYF.

This clone has just one count. CDR3: CASSLVAGQGYSPLHF. DNA for the CDR3: TGTGCCAGCAGCTTAGTAGCTGGACAGGGTTATTCACCCCTCCACTTT. The J gene is TRBJ1-6, the V gene TRBV7-9, with 8 bases that match TRBD1. The germline V gene encodes CDR1 SEHNR and CDR2 FQNEAQ (reference sequence). The CDR3 is 16 residues long. The ends lost 1 base at V and 8 bases at J; junction bases unmatched: 7. Full variable domain (rest looked up from reference TRBV7-9 and TRBJ1-6): DTGVSQNPRHKITKRGQNVTFRCDPISEHNRLYWYRQTLGQGPEFLTYFQNEAQLEKSRLLSDRFSAERPKGSFSTLEIQRTEQGDSAMYLCASSLVAGQGYSPLHFGNGTRLTVT.

The chain has TRBV28 and TRBJ1-1, with D possibly being TRBD1 (6 bases). The CDR3 has 13 amino acids. Trimming left V 4 bases short and J 9 bases short, with 15 bases between. The germline V gene encodes CDR1 MDHEN and CDR2 SYDVKM. The CDR3 DNA is TGTGCCAGCAGTTCCCCGGACAGTCCGAAAGCTTTCTTT. It encodes CASSSPDSPKAFF.

The chain combines TRBV24-1 with TRBJ2-7, with D uncertain. This CDR3 has 14 amino acids. Trimming took off 2 bases at V and 7 bases at J, with 14 bases between the two ends. Germline V gene lookup returns CDR1 KGHDR and CDR2 SFDVKD. CDR3 region: CATSDWAGFWEQYF. CDR3 nucleotides: TGTGCCACCAGTGATTGGGCCGGATTTTGGGAGCAGTACTTC.

V and J are TRBV5-4 and TRBJ1-2; a possible D gene is TRBD1 (5 bases). The CDR3 covers 16 residues. Trimming shortened V by 6 bases and J by 2 bases, and 20 bases separated the two germline ends. CDR1 is SGHNT and CDR2 is YYREEE in the germline V gene (reference sequence). The CDR3 nucleotides are TGTGCCAGCACCTGGGGGGGGTCGGGGAAGAACTATGGCTACACCTTC. This encodes CASTWGGSGKNYGYTF.

V usage is TRBV5-4 and J usage is TRBJ2-7; 16 nucleotides agree with TRBD2. J gave up 7 bases and V 4 bases, and 8 bases lay outside the gene matches. This CDR3 has 16 residues. Germline assignment: CDR1 SGHNT and CDR2 YYREEE (reference sequence). This chain's CDR3 is CASSPGLAGGPGEQYF. CDR3 DNA sequence: TGTGCCAGCAGCCCGGGACTAGCGGGAGGGCCGGGGGAGCAGTACTTC.